What follows is one TCR beta chain and its context. This sample is part of a study of blood T cell repertoires in COVID-19. Study-wide background: Whether acute or convalescent, the COVID-19 samples came from the United States, Italy and Spain.

Sequenced by immunoSEQ multiplex PCR; TCRdb stores in-frame clones only, minus some. The repertoire holds about 380,000 clones, about 88% seen once, with about 1.2% in the top ten. The CDR3 runs 14 residues. Germline lookup yields CDR1 SGHNT and CDR2 YENEEA. Germline trimming cut 1 base from V and 5 bases from J; bases unmatched to any gene: 2. The clonotype comes from a woman aged 18-29 years who had recovered from COVID-19. The sample taken for sequencing was PBMCs or T cells enriched from blood (not recorded which). The gene calls are TRBV11-3 and TRBJ2-5; 9 nucleotides match TRBD1. This chain's CDR3 is CASSLAGQGETQYF. The CDR3 DNA reads TGTGCCAGCAGCTTAGCCGGACAGGGGGAGACCCAGTACTTC. The entire variable domain, with the rest obtained from reference TRBV11-3 and TRBJ2-5, is as follows: EAGVVQSPRYKIIEKKQPVAFWCNPISGHNTLYWYLQNLGQGPELLIRYENEEAVDDSQLPKDRFSAERLKGVDSTLKIQPAELGDSAVYLCASSLAGQGETQYFGPGTRLLVL.